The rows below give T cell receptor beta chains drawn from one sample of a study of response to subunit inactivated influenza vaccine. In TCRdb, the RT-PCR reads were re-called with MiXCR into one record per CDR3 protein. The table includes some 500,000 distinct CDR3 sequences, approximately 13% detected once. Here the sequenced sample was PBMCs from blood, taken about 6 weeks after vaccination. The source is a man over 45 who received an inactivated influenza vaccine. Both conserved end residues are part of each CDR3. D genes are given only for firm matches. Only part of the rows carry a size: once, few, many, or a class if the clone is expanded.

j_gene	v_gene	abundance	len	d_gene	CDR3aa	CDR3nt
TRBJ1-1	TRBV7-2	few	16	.	CASSLAGTRGNTEAFF	TGTGCCAGCAGCTTAGCCGGGACTCGGGGGAACACTGAAGCTTTCTTT
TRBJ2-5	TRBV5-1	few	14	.	CASSQGSPQETQYF	TGCGCCAGCAGCCAGGGATCCCCTCAAGAGACCCAGTACTTC
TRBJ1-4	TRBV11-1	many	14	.	CASSPRRTNEKLFF	TGTGCCAGCAGCCCGAGAAGAACTAATGAAAAACTGTTTTTT
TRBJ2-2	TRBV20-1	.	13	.	CSARAKLTGELFF	TGCAGTGCTAGGGCCAAACTCACCGGGGAGCTGTTTTTT
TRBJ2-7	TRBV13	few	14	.	CASSFGGSQYEQYF	TGTGCCAGCAGCTTCGGCGGAAGTCAATACGAGCAGTACTTC
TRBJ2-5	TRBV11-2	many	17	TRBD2	CASSSTLLAGGGETQYF	TGTGCCAGCAGCTCTACACTATTAGCGGGGGGCGGGGAGACCCAGTACTTC
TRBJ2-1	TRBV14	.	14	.	CASSPTKNHNEQFF	TGTGCCAGCAGCCCTACAAAAAATCACAATGAGCAGTTCTTC
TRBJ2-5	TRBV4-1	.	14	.	CASSQAGQRETQYF	TGCGCCAGCAGCCAAGCTGGTCAGCGGGAGACCCAGTACTTC
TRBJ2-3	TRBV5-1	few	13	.	CASCRDSTDTQYF	TGCGCCAGCTGCAGGGACAGCACAGATACGCAGTATTTT
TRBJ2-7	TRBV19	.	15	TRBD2	CASSIDSGPPGMQYF	TGTGCCAGTAGTATAGATAGCGGGCCCCCTGGGATGCAGTACTTC
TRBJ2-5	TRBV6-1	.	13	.	CASSRGSWETQYF	TGTGCCAGCAGCAGGGGTTCGTGGGAGACCCAGTACTTC
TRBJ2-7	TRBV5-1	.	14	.	CASSRGASSYEQYF	TGCGCCAGCAGCCGCGGGGCTAGCTCCTACGAGCAGTACTTC
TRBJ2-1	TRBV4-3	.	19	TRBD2	CASSQDRLAGVSSYNEQFF	TGCGCCAGCAGCCAAGATCGACTAGCGGGAGTAAGCTCCTACAATGAGCAGTTCTTC
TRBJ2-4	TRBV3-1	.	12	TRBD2	CASRGGSNIQYF	TGTGCCAGCCGGGGGGGGTCGAACATTCAGTACTTC
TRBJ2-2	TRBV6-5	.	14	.	CASSYRDEGGELFF	TGTGCCAGCAGTTATCGAGATGAGGGCGGGGAGCTGTTTTTT
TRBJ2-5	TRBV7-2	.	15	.	CASSSRTYMVGTQYF	TGTGCCAGCAGCTCTAGGACTTATATGGTGGGGACCCAGTACTTC
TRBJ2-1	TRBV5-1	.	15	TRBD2	CATRTSGISYNEQFF	TGCGCCACCCGGACTAGCGGGATCTCCTACAATGAGCAGTTCTTC
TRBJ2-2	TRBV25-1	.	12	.	CASSEGTGELFF	TGTGCCAGCAGTGAAGGCACCGGGGAGCTGTTTTTT
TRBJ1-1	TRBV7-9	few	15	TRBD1	CASSLQGAQDTEAFF	TGTGCCAGCAGCCTGCAGGGGGCGCAGGACACTGAAGCTTTCTTT
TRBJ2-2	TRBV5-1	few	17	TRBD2	CASSAGLAGANTGELFF	TGCGCCAGCAGCGCGGGACTAGCGGGAGCAAACACCGGGGAGCTGTTTTTT
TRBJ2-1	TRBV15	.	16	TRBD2	CATSRPGLAAYNEQFF	TGTGCCACCAGCCGACCGGGACTAGCGGCGTACAATGAGCAGTTCTTC
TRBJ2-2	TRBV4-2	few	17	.	CASSQVDRSTNTGELFF	TGTGCCAGCAGCCAAGTAGACCGAAGTACGAACACCGGGGAGCTGTTTTTT
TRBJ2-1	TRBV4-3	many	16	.	CASSPRIRMGRNEQFF	TGCGCCAGCAGCCCCCGAATAAGGATGGGACGCAATGAGCAGTTCTTC
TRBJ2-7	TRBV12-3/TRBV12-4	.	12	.	CASSLSRVEQYF	TGTGCCAGCAGTTTGTCCAGGGTCGAGCAGTACTTC
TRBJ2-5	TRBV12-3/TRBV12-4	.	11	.	CASSLGGAQYF	TGTGCCAGCAGTTTAGGTGGGGCCCAGTACTTC
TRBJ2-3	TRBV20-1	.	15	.	CSASPGAFSTDTQYF	TGCAGTGCTAGCCCGGGAGCCTTTAGCACAGATACGCAGTATTTT
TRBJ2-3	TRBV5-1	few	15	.	CASSLGVPNTDTQYF	TGCGCCAGCAGCTTGGGAGTCCCCAACACAGATACGCAGTATTTT
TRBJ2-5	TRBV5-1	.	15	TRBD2	CASSEMGLEQETQYF	TGCGCCAGCAGCGAGATGGGACTAGAACAAGAGACCCAGTACTTC
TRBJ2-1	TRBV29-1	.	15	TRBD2	CSALRAGGPVNEQFF	TGCAGCGCCCTGAGGGCGGGAGGGCCCGTCAATGAGCAGTTCTTC
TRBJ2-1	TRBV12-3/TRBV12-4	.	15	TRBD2	CASTNSGTTYNEQFF	TGTGCCAGCACCAATTCCGGGACTACCTACAATGAGCAGTTCTTC
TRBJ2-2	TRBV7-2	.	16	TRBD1	CASSFSSGGGTGELFF	TGTGCCAGCAGCTTTTCATCAGGGGGCGGCACCGGGGAGCTGTTTTTT
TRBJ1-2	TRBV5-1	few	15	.	CASSNRDGANYGYTF	TGCGCCAGCAGCAACCGGGACGGCGCTAACTATGGCTACACCTTC
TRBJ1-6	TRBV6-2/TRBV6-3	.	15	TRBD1	CASSYSGQGNSPLHF	TGTGCCAGCAGTTACTCCGGACAGGGGAATTCACCCCTCCACTTT
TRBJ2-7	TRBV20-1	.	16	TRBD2	CCFLTLGLAGGYEQYF	TGCTGCTTTCTCACCTTGGGACTAGCGGGAGGGTACGAGCAGTACTTC
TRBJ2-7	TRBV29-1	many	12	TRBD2	CSVKLASYEQYF	TGCAGCGTAAAACTAGCGAGCTACGAGCAGTACTTC
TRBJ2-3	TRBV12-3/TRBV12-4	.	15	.	CASSLRFAVRDTQYF	TGTGCCAGCAGTTTACGTTTTGCGGTCCGGGATACGCAGTATTTT
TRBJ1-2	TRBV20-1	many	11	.	CSATGPHGYTF	TGCAGTGCTACAGGGCCCCATGGCTACACCTTC
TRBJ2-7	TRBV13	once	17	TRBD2	CASSPTQTSGGSYEQYF	TGTGCCAGCAGCCCTACCCAGACTAGCGGGGGTTCCTACGAGCAGTACTTC
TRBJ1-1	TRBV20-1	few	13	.	CSARVSMNTEAFF	TGCAGTGCTAGAGTGAGTATGAACACTGAAGCTTTCTTT
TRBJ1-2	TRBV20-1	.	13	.	CSARDGEGWGYTF	TGCAGTGCTAGGGACGGGGAAGGATGGGGCTACACCTTC
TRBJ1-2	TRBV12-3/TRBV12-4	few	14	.	CASSLDGRARGYTF	TGTGCCAGCAGTTTAGACGGCAGGGCTCGGGGCTACACCTTC
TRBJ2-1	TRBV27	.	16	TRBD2	CASSFIAGGRYNEQFF	TGTGCCAGCAGTTTCATAGCGGGAGGACGCTACAATGAGCAGTTCTTC
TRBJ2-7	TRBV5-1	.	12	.	CASSLDFGAEYF	TGCGCCAGCAGCTTGGATTTCGGGGCAGAGTACTTC
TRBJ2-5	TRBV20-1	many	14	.	CSANLAPIQETQYF	TGCAGTGCTAACCTAGCGCCAATCCAAGAGACCCAGTACTTC
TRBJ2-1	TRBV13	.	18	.	CATSGQSAGWSFYNEQFF	TGTGCCACCTCGGGACAGTCGGCGGGGTGGAGTTTTTACAATGAGCAGTTCTTC
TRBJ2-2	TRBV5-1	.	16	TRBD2	CASSWSGGTNTGELFF	TGCGCCAGCAGCTGGAGCGGGGGGACGAACACCGGGGAGCTGTTTTTT
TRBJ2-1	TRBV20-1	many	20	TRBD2	CSAPSAAGTSGASRNNEQFF	TGCAGTGCTCCCTCAGCGGCGGGGACTAGCGGGGCCTCCCGGAACAATGAGCAGTTCTTC
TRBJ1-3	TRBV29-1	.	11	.	CSVVAGNTIYF	TGCAGCGTTGTTGCCGGAAACACCATATATTTT
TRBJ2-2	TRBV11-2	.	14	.	CASRTRTNTGELFF	TGTGCCAGCAGAACGCGGACGAACACCGGGGAGCTGTTTTTT
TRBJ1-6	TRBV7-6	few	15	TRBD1	CASSRDRGPGSPLHF	TGTGCCAGCAGCCGGGACAGGGGGCCCGGTTCACCCCTCCACTTT
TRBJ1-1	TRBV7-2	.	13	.	CASSLYLNTEAYF	TGTGCCAGCAGCTTATACCTGAACACTGAAGCTTACTTT
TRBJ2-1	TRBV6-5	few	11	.	CASRPTAEQFF	TGTGCCAGCAGACCCACAGCTGAGCAGTTCTTC
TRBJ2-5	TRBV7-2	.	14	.	CASSLQGTGETQYF	TGTGCCAGCAGCTTACAGGGCACCGGGGAGACCCAGTACTTC